These 10 T cell receptor beta chains were all obtained from the same sample, sequenced in a study of cytomegalovirus exposure and HLA in healthy donors. The primer mix had 60 Vbeta and 13 Jbeta primers. Generated by immunoSEQ multiplex PCR, the TCRdb table keeps only in-frame clones and is missing some. The repertoire has approximately 110,000 clones, about 80% of them found once; the top ten carry about 1.9%. The sample taken for sequencing was PBMCs. These receptors all come from a man younger than 45 in good health and CMV-seronegative.

In this sample, this clone turned up a few times. The genes are TRBV12-5 and TRBJ2-5; TRBD1 matches 9 bases. The end of the DNA aligns better with TRBJ2-7, so the J call may be wrong. CDR3 size: 14 residues. Germline V gene lookup returns CDR1 LGHNT and CDR2 FRNRAP. The CDR3 nucleotides are TGTGCTAGTGGTTCGGACAGGGGAACCTACGAGCAGTACTTC. It specifies CASGSDRGTYEQYF.

The rearrangement joins TRBV9 to TRBJ1-1, with D maybe TRBD1 (5 bases). Trimming took off 4 bases at V and 5 bases at J, with 18 bases between the two ends. The CDR3 length is 15 residues. CDR1 is SGDLS and CDR2 is YYNGEE in the germline V gene. Here the CDR3 reads CASSLIGGVGTEAFF. In nucleotides, the CDR3 is TGTGCCAGCAGCTTAATTGGGGGGGTCGGGACTGAAGCTTTCTTT.

V is TRBV5-6 and J is TRBJ1-4; maybe TRBD1 (6 bases). The CDR3 sequence is 14 residues long. V lost 4 bases to trimming and J lost 6 bases, with 13 bases between them. Germline V gene sequence: CDR1 SGHDT, CDR2 YYEEEE. The CDR3 is CASSLTGPYEKLFF. The CDR3 coding sequence is TGTGCCAGCAGCCTTACAGGGCCCTATGAAAAACTGTTTTTT.

The chain uses TRBV29-1 and TRBJ1-2; D remains ambiguous. Germline V gene data show CDR1 as SQVTM and CDR2 as ANQGSEA. The V and J ends lost 1 base and 4 bases respectively, with 10 bases between them. The CDR3 covers 13 residues. CDR3 nucleotides: TGCAGCGTTGAAGTTCTCAACAGCTATGGCTACACCTTC. This sequence encodes CSVEVLNSYGYTF.

The chain joins TRBV29-1 to TRBJ1-1; D might be TRBD1 (6 bases). With 3 bases removed from V and 5 bases from J, the gap between germline ends came to 13 bases. CDR3 length equals 13 residues. CDR1 SQVTM and CDR2 ANQGSEA come from the germline V gene. CDR3 nucleotide sequence: TGCAGCGTTGATCCTCACAGGGAAACTGAAGCTTTCTTT. Protein sequence: CSVDPHRETEAFF.

The chain employs TRBV13 and TRBJ1-3; 8 bases line up with TRBD1. Trimming cost V 2 bases and J 2 bases; bases outside gene matches: 2. CDR3 length: 15 amino acids. CDR1 is PRHDT, CDR2 FYEKMQ, per germline (reference sequence). CDR3 residues: CASSLQGAAGNTIYF. For the CDR3, the DNA is TGTGCCAGCAGCTTACAGGGGGCGGCTGGAAACACCATATATTTT.

The rearrangement links TRBV9 to TRBJ1-5, with D possibly matching TRBD1 (6 bases). Trimming pared 4 bases from V and 6 bases from J, leaving 14 bases between. This CDR3 region has 14 residues. Germline CDR1 is SGDLS and CDR2 is YYNGEE. In DNA form, the CDR3 reads TGTGCCAGCAGCCCGACAGGAGTTGTTCAGCCCCAGCATTTT. Its protein product is CASSPTGVVQPQHF.

The V call is TRBV28, the J call TRBJ1-2; D might be TRBD1 (6 bases). Germline CDR1 is MDHEN and CDR2 is SYDVKM. V was clipped by 4 bases and J by 4 bases, with 10 bases between them. The CDR3 has 13 residues. The CDR3 region has the DNA TGTGCCAGCAGTTCGACAGGAGTCTATGGCTACACCTTC. This sequence encodes CASSSTGVYGYTF.

The V call is TRBV7-7, the J call TRBJ2-3; D possibly corresponds to TRBD2 (7 bases). V was clipped by 1 base and J by 5 bases, with 13 bases between them. Germline V CDR1 and CDR2: SSHAT, FNYEAQ (reference sequence). The CDR3 sequence is 15 residues long. This chain's CDR3 is CASSLEGGAGDTQYF. As DNA, the CDR3 is TGTGCCAGCAGCTTAGAAGGGGGGGCGGGAGATACGCAGTATTTT.

This clone was detected once. The V call is TRBV6-6, the J call TRBJ1-6; the D gene is possibly TRBD1 (5 bases). Germline V gene lookup returns CDR1 MNHNY and CDR2 SVGAGI (reference sequence). The CDR3 length is 12 residues. Trimming stripped 6 bases from V and 9 bases from J, with 9 bases between. The CDR3 DNA follows: TGTGCCAGCAGCCCCAGGGTTTCACCCCTCCACTTT. Protein: CASSPRVSPLHF.